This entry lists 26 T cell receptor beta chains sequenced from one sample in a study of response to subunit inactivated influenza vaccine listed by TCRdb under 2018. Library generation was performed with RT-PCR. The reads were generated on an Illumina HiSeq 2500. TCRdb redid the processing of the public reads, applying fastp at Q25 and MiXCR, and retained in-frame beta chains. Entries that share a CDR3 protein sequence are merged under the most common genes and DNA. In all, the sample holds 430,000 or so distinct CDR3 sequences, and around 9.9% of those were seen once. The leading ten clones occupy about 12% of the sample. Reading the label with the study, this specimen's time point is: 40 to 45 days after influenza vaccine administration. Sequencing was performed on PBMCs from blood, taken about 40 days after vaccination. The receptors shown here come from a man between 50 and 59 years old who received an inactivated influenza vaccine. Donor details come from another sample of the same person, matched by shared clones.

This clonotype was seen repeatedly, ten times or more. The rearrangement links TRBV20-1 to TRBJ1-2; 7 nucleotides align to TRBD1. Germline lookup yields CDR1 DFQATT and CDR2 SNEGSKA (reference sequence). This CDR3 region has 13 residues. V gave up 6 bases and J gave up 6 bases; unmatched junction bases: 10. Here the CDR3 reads CSADVQGRDGYTF. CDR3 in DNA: TGCAGTGCCGATGTACAGGGGAGGGATGGCTACACCTTC.

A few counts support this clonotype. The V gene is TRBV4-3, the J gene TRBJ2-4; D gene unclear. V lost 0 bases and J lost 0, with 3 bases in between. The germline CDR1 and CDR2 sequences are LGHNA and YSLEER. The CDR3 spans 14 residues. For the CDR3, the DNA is TGCGCCAGCAGCCAAGAGCTAGCCAAAAACATTCAGTACTTC. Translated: CASSQELAKNIQYF.

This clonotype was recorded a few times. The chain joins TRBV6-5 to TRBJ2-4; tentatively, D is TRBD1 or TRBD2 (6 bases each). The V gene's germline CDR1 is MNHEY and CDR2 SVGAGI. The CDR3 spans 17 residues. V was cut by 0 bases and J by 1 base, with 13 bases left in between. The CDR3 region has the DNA TGTGCCAGCAGTTACTCGAGGGGGGCTGGCGCCAAAAACATTCAGTACTTC. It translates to CASSYSRGAGAKNIQYF.

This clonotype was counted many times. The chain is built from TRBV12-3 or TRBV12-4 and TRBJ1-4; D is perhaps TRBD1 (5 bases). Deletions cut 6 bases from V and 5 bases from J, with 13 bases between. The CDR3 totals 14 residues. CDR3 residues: CASSPLGVNEKLFF. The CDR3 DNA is TGTGCCAGCAGCCCGCTGGGGGTAAATGAAAAACTGTTTTTT.

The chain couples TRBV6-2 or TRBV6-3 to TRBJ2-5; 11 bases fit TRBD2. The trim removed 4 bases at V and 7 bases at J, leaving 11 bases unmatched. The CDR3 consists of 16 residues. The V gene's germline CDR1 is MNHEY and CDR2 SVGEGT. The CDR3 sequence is CASSFAGTSGTGTQYF. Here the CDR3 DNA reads TGTGCCAGCAGTTTCGCCGGGACTAGCGGCACAGGGACCCAGTACTTC.

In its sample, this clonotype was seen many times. The CDR3 reads CASSHRQRPDQFF. DNA of the CDR3: TGCGCCAGCAGCCATCGACAGCGGCCCGATCAGTTCTTC. J is TRBJ2-1 and V is TRBV4-1; D may correspond to TRBD1 or TRBD2 (5 bases each). Germline V gives CDR1 MGHRA, CDR2 YSYEKL. The CDR3 consists of 13 residues. V lost 3 bases and J 13 bases, leaving 16 bases between the germline ends.

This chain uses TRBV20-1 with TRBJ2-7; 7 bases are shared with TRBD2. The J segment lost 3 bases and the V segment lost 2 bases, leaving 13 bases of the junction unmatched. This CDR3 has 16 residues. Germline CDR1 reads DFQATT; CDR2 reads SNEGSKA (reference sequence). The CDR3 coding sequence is TGCAGTGCTAGACCGGAACTAGCGTCCCTTAACTACGAGCAGTACTTC. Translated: CSARPELASLNYEQYF.

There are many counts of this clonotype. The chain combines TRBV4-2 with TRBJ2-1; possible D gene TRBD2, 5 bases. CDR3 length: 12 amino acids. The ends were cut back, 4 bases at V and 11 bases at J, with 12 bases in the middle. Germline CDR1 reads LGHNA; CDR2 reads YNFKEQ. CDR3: CASSRTGEQQFF. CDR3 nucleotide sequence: TGTGCCAGCAGCCGGACCGGGGAGCAGCAGTTCTTC.

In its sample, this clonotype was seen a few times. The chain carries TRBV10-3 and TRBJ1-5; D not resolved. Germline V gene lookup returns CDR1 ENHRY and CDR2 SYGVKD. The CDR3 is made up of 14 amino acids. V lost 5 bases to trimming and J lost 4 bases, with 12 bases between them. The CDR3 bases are TGTGCCATCAGTCCCCAGTTGGGGAATCAGCCCCAGCATTTT. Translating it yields CAISPQLGNQPQHF.

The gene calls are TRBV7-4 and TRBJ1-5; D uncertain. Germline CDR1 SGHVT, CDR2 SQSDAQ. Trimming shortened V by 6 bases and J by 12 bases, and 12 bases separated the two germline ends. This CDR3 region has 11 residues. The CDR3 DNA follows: TGTGCCAGCAGTCTTAGCGCGGTCCAGCATTTT. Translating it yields CASSLSAVQHF.

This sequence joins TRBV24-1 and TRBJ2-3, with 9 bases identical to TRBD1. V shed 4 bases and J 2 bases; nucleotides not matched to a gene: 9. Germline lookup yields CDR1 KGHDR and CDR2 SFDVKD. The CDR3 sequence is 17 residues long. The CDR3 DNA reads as TGTGCCACCAGTGAGATTGGGACAGGGACAACCACAGATACGCAGTATTTT. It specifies CATSEIGTGTTTDTQYF.

The CDR3 spells CATSDLAVPYNEQFF. The CDR3 DNA sequence: TGTGCCACCAGTGACCTAGCGGTCCCCTACAATGAGCAGTTCTTC. This rearrangement joins TRBV24-1 to TRBJ2-1; 7 bases fit TRBD2. CDR3 size: 15 residues. Unmatched junction bases numbered 4, after V lost 4 bases and J lost 2 bases. Germline CDR1 reads KGHDR; CDR2 reads SFDVKD.

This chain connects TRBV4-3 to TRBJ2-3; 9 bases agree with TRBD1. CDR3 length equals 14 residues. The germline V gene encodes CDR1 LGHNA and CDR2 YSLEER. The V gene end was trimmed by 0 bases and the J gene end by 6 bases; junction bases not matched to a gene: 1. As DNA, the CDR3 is TGCGCCAGCAGCCAAGAGACAGGGGGGGATACGCAGTATTTT. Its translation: CASSQETGGDTQYF.

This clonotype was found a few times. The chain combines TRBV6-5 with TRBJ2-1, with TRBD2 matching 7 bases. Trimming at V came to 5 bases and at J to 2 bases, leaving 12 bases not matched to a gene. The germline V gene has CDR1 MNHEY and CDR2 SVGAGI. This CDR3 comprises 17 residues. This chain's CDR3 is CASSTTSVFAAYNEQFF. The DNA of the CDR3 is TGTGCCAGCAGTACTACTAGCGTCTTCGCGGCCTACAATGAGCAGTTCTTC.

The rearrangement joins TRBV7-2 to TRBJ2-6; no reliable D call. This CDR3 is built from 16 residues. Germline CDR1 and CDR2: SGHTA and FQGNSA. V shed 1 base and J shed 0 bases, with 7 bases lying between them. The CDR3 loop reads CASSLGVFSGANVLTF. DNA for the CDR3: TGTGCCAGCAGCTTAGGGGTCTTCTCTGGGGCCAACGTCCTGACTTTC.

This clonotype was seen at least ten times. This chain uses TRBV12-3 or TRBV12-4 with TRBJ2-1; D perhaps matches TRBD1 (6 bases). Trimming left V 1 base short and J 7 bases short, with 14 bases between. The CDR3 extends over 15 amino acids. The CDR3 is CASSLDRVASNEQFF. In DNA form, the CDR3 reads TGTGCCAGCAGTTTAGACAGGGTTGCTTCAAATGAGCAGTTCTTC.

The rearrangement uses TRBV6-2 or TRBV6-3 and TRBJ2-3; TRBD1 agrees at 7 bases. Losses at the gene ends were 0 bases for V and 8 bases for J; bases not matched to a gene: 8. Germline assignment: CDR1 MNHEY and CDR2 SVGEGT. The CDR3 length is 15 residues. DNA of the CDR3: TGTGCCAGCAGTTACTCCTTCCGGGCAGGGGGTACGCAGTATTTT. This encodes CASSYSFRAGGTQYF.

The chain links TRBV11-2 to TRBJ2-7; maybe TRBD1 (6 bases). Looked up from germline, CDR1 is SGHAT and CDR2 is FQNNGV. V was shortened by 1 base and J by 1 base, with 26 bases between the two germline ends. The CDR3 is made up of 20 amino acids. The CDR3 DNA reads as TGTGCCAGCAGCTTAGGGGTGCTGGGGGCTAGAGATCCTCGGTCCTACGAGCAGTACTTC. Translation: CASSLGVLGARDPRSYEQYF.

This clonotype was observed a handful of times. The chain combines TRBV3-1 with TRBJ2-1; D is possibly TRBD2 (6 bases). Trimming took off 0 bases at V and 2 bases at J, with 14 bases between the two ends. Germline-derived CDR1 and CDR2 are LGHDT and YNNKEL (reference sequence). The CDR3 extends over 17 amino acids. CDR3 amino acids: CASSQEEGYLTYNEQFF. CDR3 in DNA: TGTGCCAGCAGCCAAGAGGAGGGCTACCTAACCTACAATGAGCAGTTCTTC.

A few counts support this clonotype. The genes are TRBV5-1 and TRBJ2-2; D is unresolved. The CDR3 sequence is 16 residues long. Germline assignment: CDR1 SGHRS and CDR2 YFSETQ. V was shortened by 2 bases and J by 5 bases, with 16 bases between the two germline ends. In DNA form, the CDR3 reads TGCGCCAGCAGCTTTGCTTCCGGTGGTTTTACCGGGGAGCTGTTTTTT. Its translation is CASSFASGGFTGELFF.

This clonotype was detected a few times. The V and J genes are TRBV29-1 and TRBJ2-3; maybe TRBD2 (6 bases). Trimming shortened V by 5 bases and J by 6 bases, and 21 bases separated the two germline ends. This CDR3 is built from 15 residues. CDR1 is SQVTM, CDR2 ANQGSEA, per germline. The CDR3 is CSVSPRTTETDTQYF. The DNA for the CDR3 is TGCAGCGTTTCCCCTCGGACTACCGAAACCGATACGCAGTATTTT.

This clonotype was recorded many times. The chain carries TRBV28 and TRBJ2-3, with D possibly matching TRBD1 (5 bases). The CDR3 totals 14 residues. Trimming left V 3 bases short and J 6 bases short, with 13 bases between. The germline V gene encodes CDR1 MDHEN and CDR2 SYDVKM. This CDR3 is CASSLETGRDTQYF. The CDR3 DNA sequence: TGTGCCAGCAGTTTGGAAACAGGAAGGGATACGCAGTATTTT.

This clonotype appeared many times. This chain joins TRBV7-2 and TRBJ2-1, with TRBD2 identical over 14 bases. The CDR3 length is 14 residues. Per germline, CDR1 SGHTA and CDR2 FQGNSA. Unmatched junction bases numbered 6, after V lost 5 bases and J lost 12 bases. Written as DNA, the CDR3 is TGTGCCAGCAGCATGGGACTAGCGGGAGTTGCGCAGTTCTTC. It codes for CASSMGLAGVAQFF.

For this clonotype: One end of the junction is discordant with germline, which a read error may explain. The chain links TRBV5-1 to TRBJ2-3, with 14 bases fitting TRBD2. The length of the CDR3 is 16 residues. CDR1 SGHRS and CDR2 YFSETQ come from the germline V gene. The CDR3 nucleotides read TGCGCCAGCAGCCTCGGGACTAGCGGGAGTGCAGATACGCACTATTTT. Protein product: CASSLGTSGSADTHYF.

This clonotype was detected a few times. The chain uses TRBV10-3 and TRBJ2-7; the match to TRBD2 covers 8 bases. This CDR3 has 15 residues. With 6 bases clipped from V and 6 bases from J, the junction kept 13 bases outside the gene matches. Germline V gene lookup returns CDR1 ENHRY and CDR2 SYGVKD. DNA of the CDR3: TGTGCCATCAGCCGGAACCTCGGGGGGGGAGGCGAGCAGTACTTC. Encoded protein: CAISRNLGGGGEQYF.

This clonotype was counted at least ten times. CDR3 nucleotides: TGTGCCAGCAGCTTTATCGGAGACAGGGGCCAAGAGACCCAGTACTTC. Protein sequence: CASSFIGDRGQETQYF. The genes are TRBV7-9 and TRBJ2-5, with TRBD1 matching over 8 bases. This CDR3 contains 16 residues. J lost 1 base, V lost 3 bases, and 7 bases had no gene match. Germline V gene lookup returns CDR1 SEHNR and CDR2 FQNEAQ (reference sequence).